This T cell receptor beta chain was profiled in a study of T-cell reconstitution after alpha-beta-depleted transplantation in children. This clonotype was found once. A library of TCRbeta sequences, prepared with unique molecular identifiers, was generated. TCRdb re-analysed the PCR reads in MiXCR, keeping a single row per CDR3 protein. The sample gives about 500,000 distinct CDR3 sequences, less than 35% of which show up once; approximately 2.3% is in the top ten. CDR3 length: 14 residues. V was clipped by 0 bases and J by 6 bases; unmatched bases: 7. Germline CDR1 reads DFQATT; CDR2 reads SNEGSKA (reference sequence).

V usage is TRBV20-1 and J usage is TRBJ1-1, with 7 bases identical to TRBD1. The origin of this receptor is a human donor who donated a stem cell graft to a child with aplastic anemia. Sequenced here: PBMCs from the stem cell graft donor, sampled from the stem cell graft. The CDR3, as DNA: TGCAGTGCTAGAGATCAGGGGGATAGGGCTGAAGCTTTCTTT. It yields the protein CSARDQGDRAEAFF.